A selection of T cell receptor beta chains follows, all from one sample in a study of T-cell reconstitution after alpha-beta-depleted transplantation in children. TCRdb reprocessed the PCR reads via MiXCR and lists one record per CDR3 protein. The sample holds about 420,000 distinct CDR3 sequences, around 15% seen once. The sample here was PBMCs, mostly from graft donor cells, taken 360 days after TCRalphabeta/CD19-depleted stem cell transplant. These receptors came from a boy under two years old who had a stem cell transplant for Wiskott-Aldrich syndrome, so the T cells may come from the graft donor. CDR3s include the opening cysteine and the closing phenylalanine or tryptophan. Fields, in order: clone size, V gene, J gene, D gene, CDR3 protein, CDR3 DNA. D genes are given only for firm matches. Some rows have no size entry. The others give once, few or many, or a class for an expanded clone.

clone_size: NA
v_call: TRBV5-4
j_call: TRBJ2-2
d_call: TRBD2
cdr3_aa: CASSLGTSGDLNTGELFF
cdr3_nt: TGTGCCAGCAGCTTGGGGACTAGCGGGGATTTGAACACCGGGGAGCTGTTTTTT

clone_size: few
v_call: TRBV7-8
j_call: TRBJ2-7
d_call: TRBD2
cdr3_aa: CASSSTSLIPYEQYF
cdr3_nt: TGTGCCAGCAGCTCGACTAGCTTAATACCCTACGAGCAGTACTTC

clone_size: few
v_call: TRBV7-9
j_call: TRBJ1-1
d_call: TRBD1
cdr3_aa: CASSLSEGAQTEAFF
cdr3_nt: TGTGCCAGCAGCTTATCGGAGGGGGCGCAAACTGAAGCTTTCTTT

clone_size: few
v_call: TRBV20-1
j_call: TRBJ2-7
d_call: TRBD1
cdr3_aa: CSANLNRGRIYEQYF
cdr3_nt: TGCAGTGCTAACCTGAACAGGGGGCGAATCTACGAGCAGTACTTC

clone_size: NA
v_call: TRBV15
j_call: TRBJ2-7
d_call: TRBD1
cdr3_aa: CATSRGPQDRGPYEQYF
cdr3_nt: TGTGCCACCAGCAGAGGCCCCCAGGACAGGGGGCCCTACGAGCAGTACTTC

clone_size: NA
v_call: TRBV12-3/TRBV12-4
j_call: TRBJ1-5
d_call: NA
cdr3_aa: CASSFHRDQPQHF
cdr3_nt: TGTGCCAGCAGTTTTCACAGGGATCAGCCCCAGCATTTT

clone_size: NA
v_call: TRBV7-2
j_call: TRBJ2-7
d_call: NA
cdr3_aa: CASSLAPQKDYRSYEQYF
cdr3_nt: TGTGCCAGCAGTTTAGCCCCCCAGAAGGACTATAGATCCTACGAGCAGTACTTC

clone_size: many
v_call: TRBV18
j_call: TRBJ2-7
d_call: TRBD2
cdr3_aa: CASSPRLAGGYEQYF
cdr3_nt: TGTGCCAGCTCACCGAGGCTAGCGGGAGGCTACGAGCAGTACTTC

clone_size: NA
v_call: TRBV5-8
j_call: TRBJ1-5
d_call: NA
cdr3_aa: CASRSEASNQPQHF
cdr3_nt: TGTGCCAGCAGGTCAGAGGCGAGCAATCAGCCCCAGCATTTT

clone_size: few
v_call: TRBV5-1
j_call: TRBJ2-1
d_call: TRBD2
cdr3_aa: CASSLEGAGVLYNEQFF
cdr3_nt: TGCGCCAGCAGCTTGGAAGGTGCGGGAGTACTTTACAATGAGCAGTTCTTC

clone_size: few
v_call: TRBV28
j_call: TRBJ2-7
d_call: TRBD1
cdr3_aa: CASGTGTGAYEQYF
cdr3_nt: TGTGCCAGCGGAACCGGGACAGGGGCCTACGAGCAGTACTTC

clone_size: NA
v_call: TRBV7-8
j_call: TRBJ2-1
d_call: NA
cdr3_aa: CASSLRLALLNEQFF
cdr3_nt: TGTGCCAGCAGCTTAAGGCTAGCCCTCCTTAATGAGCAGTTCTTC

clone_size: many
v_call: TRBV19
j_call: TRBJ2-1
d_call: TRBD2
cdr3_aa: CASSMDSGGGAYNEQFF
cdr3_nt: TGTGCCAGTAGTATGGATTCTGGCGGGGGGGCCTACAATGAGCAGTTCTTC

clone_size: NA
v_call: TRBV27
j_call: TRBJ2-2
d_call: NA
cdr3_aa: CATSKTFTGNTGELFF
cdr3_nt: TGTGCCACCAGCAAAACTTTCACAGGGAACACCGGGGAGCTGTTTTTT

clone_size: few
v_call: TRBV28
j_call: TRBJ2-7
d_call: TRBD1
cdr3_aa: CASSRQGRSYEQYF
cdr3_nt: TGTGCCAGCAGTCGACAGGGGAGGTCCTACGAGCAGTACTTC

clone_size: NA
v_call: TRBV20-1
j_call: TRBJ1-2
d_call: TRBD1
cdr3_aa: CSATTGNHYGYTF
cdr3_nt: TGCAGTGCCACGACAGGGAATCACTATGGCTACACCTTC

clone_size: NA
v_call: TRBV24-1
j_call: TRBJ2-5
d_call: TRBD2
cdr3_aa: CATSDPGLAGQETQYF
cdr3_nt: TGTGCCACCAGTGATCCGGGACTAGCGGGGCAAGAGACCCAGTACTTC

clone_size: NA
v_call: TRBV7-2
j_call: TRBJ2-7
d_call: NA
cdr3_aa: CASSLVFSLSEQYF
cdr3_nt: TGTGCCAGCAGCTTAGTGTTTAGCCTCTCCGAGCAGTACTTC

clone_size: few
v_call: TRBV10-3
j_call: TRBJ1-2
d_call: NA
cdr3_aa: CAISQGSNYGYTF
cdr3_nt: TGTGCCATCAGTCAGGGATCCAACTATGGCTACACCTTC

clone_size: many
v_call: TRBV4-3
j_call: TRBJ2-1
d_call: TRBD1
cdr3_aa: CASSQDGRRGYGNEQFF
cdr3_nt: TGCGCCAGCAGCCAAGACGGTCGCAGGGGGTACGGCAATGAGCAGTTCTTC

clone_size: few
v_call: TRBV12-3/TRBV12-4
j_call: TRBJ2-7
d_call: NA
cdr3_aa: CASSQGSYYEQYF
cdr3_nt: TGTGCCAGCAGCCAGGGTTCCTACTACGAGCAGTACTTC

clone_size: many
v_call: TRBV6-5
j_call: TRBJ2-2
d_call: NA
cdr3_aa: CASSPYTGELFF
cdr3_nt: TGTGCCAGCAGCCCCTACACCGGGGAGCTGTTTTTT

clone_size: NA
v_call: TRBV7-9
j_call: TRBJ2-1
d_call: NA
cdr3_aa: CASNHGNEQFF
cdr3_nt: TGTGCCAGCAACCACGGCAATGAGCAGTTCTTC

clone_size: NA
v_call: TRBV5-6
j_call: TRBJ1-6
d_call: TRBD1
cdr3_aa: CASRSDRGHQSPLHF
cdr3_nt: TGTGCCAGCAGAAGCGACAGGGGGCATCAGTCACCCCTCCACTTT

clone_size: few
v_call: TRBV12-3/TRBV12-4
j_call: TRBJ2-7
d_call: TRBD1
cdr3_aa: CASSPAQQGIGEQYF
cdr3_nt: TGTGCCAGCAGTCCCGCTCAACAGGGGATAGGGGAGCAGTACTTC

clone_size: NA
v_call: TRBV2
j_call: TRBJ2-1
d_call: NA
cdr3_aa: CASSEEGRVQFF
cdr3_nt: TGTGCCAGCAGTGAAGAGGGAAGGGTGCAGTTCTTC

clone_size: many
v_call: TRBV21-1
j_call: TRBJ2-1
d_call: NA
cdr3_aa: CASSKEKASYNEQFF
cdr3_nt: TGTGCCAGCAGCAAAGAGAAAGCCTCCTACAATGAGCAGTTCTTC

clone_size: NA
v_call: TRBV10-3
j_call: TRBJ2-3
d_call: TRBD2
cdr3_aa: CAISATLSTSGGSDTQYF
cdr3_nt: TGTGCCATCAGTGCGACCCTTTCGACTAGCGGGGGCTCAGATACGCAGTATTTT

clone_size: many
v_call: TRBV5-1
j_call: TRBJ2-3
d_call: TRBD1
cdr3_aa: CASSSGQETDTQYF
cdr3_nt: TGCGCCAGCAGCTCGGGACAGGAAACAGATACGCAGTATTTT

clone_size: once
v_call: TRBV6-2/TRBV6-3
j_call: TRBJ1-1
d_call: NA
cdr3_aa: CASWRGTEAFF
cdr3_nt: TGTGCCAGCTGGCGGGGAACTGAAGCTTTCTTT

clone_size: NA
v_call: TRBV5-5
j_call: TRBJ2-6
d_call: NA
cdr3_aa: CASSAGPANVLTF
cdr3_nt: TGTGCCAGCAGCGCCGGCCCCGCCAACGTCCTGACTTTC

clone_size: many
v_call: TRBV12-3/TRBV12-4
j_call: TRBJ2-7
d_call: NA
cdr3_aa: CASSLGYYEQYF
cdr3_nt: TGTGCCAGCAGTTTAGGGTACTACGAGCAGTACTTC

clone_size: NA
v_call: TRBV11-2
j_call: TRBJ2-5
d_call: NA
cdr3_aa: CASSLAARHQETQYF
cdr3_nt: TGTGCCAGCAGCTTAGCGGCGAGGCACCAAGAGACCCAGTACTTC

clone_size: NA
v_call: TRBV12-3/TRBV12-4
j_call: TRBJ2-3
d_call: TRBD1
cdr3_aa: CASSFWGQGRTDTQYF
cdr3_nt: TGTGCCAGCAGTTTTTGGGGACAGGGCAGGACAGATACGCAGTATTTT

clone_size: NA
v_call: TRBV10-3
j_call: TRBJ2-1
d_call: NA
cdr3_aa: CAIGSLSYNEQFF
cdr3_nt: TGTGCCATCGGGAGTTTGTCCTACAATGAGCAGTTCTTC

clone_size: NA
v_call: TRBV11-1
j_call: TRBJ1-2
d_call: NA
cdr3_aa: CASSFSGDYGYTF
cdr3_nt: TGTGCCAGCAGCTTCTCGGGGGACTATGGCTACACCTTC

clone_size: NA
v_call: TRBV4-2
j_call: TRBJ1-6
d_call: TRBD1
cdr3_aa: CASSQYYPGQAVYNSPLHF
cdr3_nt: TGTGCCAGCAGCCAATATTACCCGGGACAGGCGGTTTATAATTCACCCCTCCACTTT

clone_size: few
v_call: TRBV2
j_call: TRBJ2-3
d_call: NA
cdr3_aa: CASSEGQGTTDTQYF
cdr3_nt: TGTGCCAGCAGTGAAGGGCAGGGAACCACAGATACGCAGTATTTT

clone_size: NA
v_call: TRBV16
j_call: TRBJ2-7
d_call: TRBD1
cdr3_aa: CASSDGGQGFSYEQYF
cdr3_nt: TGTGCCAGCAGCGATGGGGGACAGGGTTTCTCCTACGAGCAGTACTTC